The 20 T cell receptor beta chains given below trace back to one sample, sequenced in a study of T cell responses to AZD1222 COVID-19 vaccine. Profiling relied on immunoSEQ multiplex PCR, and the TCRdb table lists in-frame clones only, not all of them. The table lists approximately 50,000 clones, around 85% of them singletons. Sequencing used peripheral blood, obtained on day 0 of MenACWY control vaccination. The receptors shown here come from an adult in good health.

The chain couples TRBV28 to TRBJ1-4, with D unresolved. The CDR3 is 15 residues long. Trimming left V 3 bases short and J 0 bases short, with 8 bases between. Germline CDR1 reads MDHEN; CDR2 reads SYDVKM. CDR3 bases: TGTGCCAGCAGTTTCTCAGATGCAACTAATGAAAAACTGTTTTTT. Translated: CASSFSDATNEKLFF.

The chain joins TRBV3-1 (or the pseudogene TRBV3-2) to TRBJ1-1; 7 positions match TRBD1. With V trimmed by 0 bases and J by 6 bases, 7 bases remained unmatched. CDR1 is LGHDT and CDR2 is YNNKEL in the germline V gene (reference sequence). This CDR3 is 15 amino acids long. In nucleotides, the CDR3 is TGTGCCAGCAGCCAAGATCGGGACAGCTCCCCTGAAGCTTTCTTT. Its translation: CASSQDRDSSPEAFF.

The chain joins TRBV4-3 to TRBJ2-7, with D unresolved. The CDR3 contains 13 residues. Germline loops: CDR1 LGHNA, CDR2 YSLEER. Trimming removed 0 bases at V and 3 bases at J, with 6 bases between. The CDR3 DNA follows: TGCGCCAGCAGCCAAGATTGGGGCTACGAGCAGTACTTC. This encodes CASSQDWGYEQYF.

V gene TRBV5-8 combines with J gene TRBJ1-5; 7 bases agree with TRBD1. Germline trimming cut 0 bases from V and 2 bases from J; bases unmatched to any gene: 5. Germline CDR1 reads SGHTS; CDR2 reads YDEGEE. This CDR3 is built from 16 residues. The CDR3 DNA reads as TGTGCCAGCAGCTTGGAAGGGCAGGGGGGCAATCAGCCCCAGCATTTT. It yields the protein CASSLEGQGGNQPQHF. Combining the CDR3 with reference TRBV5-8 and TRBJ1-5 gives the whole variable domain EAGVTQSPTHLIKTRGQQATLRCSPISGHTSVYWYQQALGLGLQFLLWYDEGEERNRGNFPPRFSGRQFPNYSSELNVNALELEDSALYLCASSLEGQGGNQPQHFGDGTRLSIL.

The V gene is TRBV7-8, the J gene TRBJ1-3; possibly TRBD1 for D (6 bases). The V end was cut by 6 bases, the J end by 4 bases, with 16 bases between. The germline V gene has CDR1 SGHVS and CDR2 FQNEAQ. The CDR3 is 15 residues long. CDR3 sequence: CASSRGSGAGNTIYF. CDR3 in DNA: TGTGCCAGCAGTCGAGGGTCAGGGGCCGGAAACACCATATATTTT.

This chain connects TRBV28 to TRBJ2-1; D perhaps matches TRBD2 (6 bases). The CDR3 spans 11 residues. V shed 11 bases and J shed 6 bases, with 11 bases lying between them. Looked up from germline, CDR1 is MDHEN and CDR2 is SYDVKM. Here the CDR3 reads CAEGRGNEQFF. The CDR3 DNA sequence: TGTGCCGAGGGGCGGGGCAATGAGCAGTTCTTC.

The rearrangement uses TRBV3-1 (or the pseudogene TRBV3-2) and TRBJ2-7; TRBD1 agrees at 7 bases. CDR3 length equals 14 residues. Germline V lookup: CDR1 LGHDT, CDR2 YNNKEL (reference sequence). The V segment lost 1 base and the J segment 3 bases; nucleotides outside the gene matches: 3. The DNA for the CDR3 is TGTGCCAGCAGCCAAGCCGGGACAGACTACGAGCAGTACTTC. It encodes CASSQAGTDYEQYF.

This clone was seen a single time. The chain is built from TRBV2 and TRBJ2-2, with D uncertain. Trimming took 3 bases from V and 4 from J, leaving 3 bases between them. This CDR3 region has 12 residues. Germline values: CDR1 SNHLY, CDR2 FYNNEI. The CDR3 loop reads CASSEPTGELFF. DNA of the CDR3: TGTGCCAGCAGTGAGCCCACCGGGGAGCTGTTTTTT.

The V call is TRBV24-1, the J call TRBJ2-5; D perhaps matches TRBD1 (6 bases). V lost 4 bases, J lost 2 bases, and 19 bases lay in between. This CDR3 spans 17 amino acids. CDR1 is KGHDR and CDR2 is SFDVKD in the germline V gene. The CDR3 DNA reads TGTGCCACCAGTGACCCGCGTATATTAGGGGGACAAGAGACCCAGTACTTC. Protein sequence: CATSDPRILGGQETQYF.

The chain links TRBV28 to TRBJ1-2; D is possibly TRBD1 (5 bases). The germline V gene encodes CDR1 MDHEN and CDR2 SYDVKM. The CDR3 consists of 12 residues. Trimming cost V 3 bases and J 11 bases, with 13 bases left between them. The DNA for the CDR3 is TGTGCCAGCAGTTTGGGGCTAGGGTGGTACACCTTC. Translation: CASSLGLGWYTF.

V and J are TRBV5-8 and TRBJ2-7, with D possibly being TRBD1 (6 bases). From germline, CDR1 is SGHTS and CDR2 YDEGEE. This CDR3 is 13 amino acids long. The V and J ends lost 3 bases and 3 bases respectively, with 10 bases between them. CDR3 amino acids: CASSYRDIYEQYF. The CDR3 DNA follows: TGTGCCAGCAGCTACCGGGACATCTACGAGCAGTACTTC. Full variable domain (outside the CDR3, taken from reference TRBV5-8 and TRBJ2-7): EAGVTQSPTHLIKTRGQQATLRCSPISGHTSVYWYQQALGLGLQFLLWYDEGEERNRGNFPPRFSGRQFPNYSSELNVNALELEDSALYLCASSYRDIYEQYFGPGTRLTVT.

The chain uses TRBV5-1 and TRBJ1-5, with 7 bases fitting TRBD1. The CDR3 spans 15 residues. V was pared by 0 bases and J by 5 bases, with 5 bases of the junction left unmatched. Germline V gene data show CDR1 as SGHRS and CDR2 as YFSETQ. CDR3: CASSLAGQAYQPQHF. CDR3 in DNA: TGCGCCAGCAGCTTGGCTGGACAGGCCTATCAGCCCCAGCATTTT. Full variable domain (remainder filled in from reference TRBV5-1 and TRBJ1-5): KAGVTQTPRYLIKTRGQQVTLSCSPISGHRSVSWYQQTPGQGLQFLFEYFSETQRNKGNFPGRFSGRQFSNSRSEMNVSTLELGDSALYLCASSLAGQAYQPQHFGDGTRLSIL.

This chain connects TRBV14 to TRBJ2-7; 7 bases fit TRBD1. Germline V gives CDR1 SGHDN, CDR2 FVKESK. There are 15 residues in the CDR3. V lost 1 base and J lost 1; bases outside the gene matches: 4. This CDR3 reads CASSQVPGQSYEQYF. The CDR3 DNA follows: TGTGCCAGCAGCCAAGTGCCGGGACAGTCCTACGAGCAGTACTTC.

The chain employs TRBV9 and TRBJ1-1, with D possibly TRBD1 on 6 matching bases. The CDR3 is 12 amino acids. Trimming left V 0 bases short and J 10 bases short, with 10 bases between. Germline V gives CDR1 SGDLS, CDR2 YYNGEE. CDR3 region: CASSVDGGSAFF. The CDR3 nucleotides are TGTGCCAGCAGCGTAGACGGGGGCTCAGCTTTCTTT.

The V and J genes are TRBV28 and TRBJ2-7, with TRBD2 matching 13 bases. The CDR3 runs to 14 residues. Germline CDR1 MDHEN, CDR2 SYDVKM. V shed 6 bases, J shed 4 bases, and the junction held 3 bases outside the gene matches. The CDR3 protein is CASRGLAGSYEQYF. The CDR3 nucleotides read TGTGCCAGCAGGGGACTAGCGGGATCGTACGAGCAGTACTTC.

This clone has just one count. This rearrangement joins TRBV6-2 or TRBV6-3 to TRBJ1-1; D gene unclear. CDR3 length equals 15 residues. Germline CDR1 MNHEY, CDR2 SVGEGT. Trimming left V 0 bases short and J 0 bases short, with 8 bases between. CDR3 sequence (DNA): TGTGCCAGCAGTTACTCCAGCTACATGAACACTGAAGCTTTCTTT. It encodes CASSYSSYMNTEAFF.

This sequence joins TRBV29-1 and TRBJ2-3; TRBD2 aligns across 11 bases. Germline lookup yields CDR1 SQVTM and CDR2 ANQGSEA. J gave up 0 bases and V 5 bases, and 13 bases lay outside the gene matches. The CDR3 is 18 residues long. The CDR3 coding sequence is TGCAGCGTTCGGGGGACGGCTAGCGGGAGGACTAGCACAGATACGCAGTATTTT. This encodes CSVRGTASGRTSTDTQYF.

The CDR3 protein is CASSRLAGVTYNEQFF. CDR3 sequence (DNA): TGTGCCAGCAGCCGACTAGCGGGAGTCACCTACAATGAGCAGTTCTTC. This rearrangement joins TRBV3-1 (or the pseudogene TRBV3-2) to TRBJ2-1; 12 nucleotides agree with TRBD2. The V segment lost 4 bases and the J segment 2 bases; nucleotides outside the gene matches: 3. The germline CDR1 and CDR2 sequences are LGHDT and YNNKEL (reference sequence). This CDR3 spans 16 amino acids.

The V gene is TRBV20-1, the J gene TRBJ1-5; D is ambiguous. Deletions cut 6 bases from V and 9 bases from J, with 12 bases between. The length of the CDR3 is 11 residues. Germline CDR1 and CDR2: DFQATT and SNEGSKA (reference sequence). The chain's CDR3 is CSAPLQGPQHF. The CDR3 DNA reads as TGCAGTGCCCCGTTACAAGGGCCCCAGCATTTT.

The gene calls are TRBV7-2 and TRBJ1-4; D remains ambiguous. The CDR3 length is 16 residues. Germline CDR1 and CDR2: SGHTA and FQGNSA. The V and J ends lost 5 bases and 0 bases respectively, with 13 bases between them. DNA of the CDR3: TGTGCCAGCAGCCAGAGCCTGATTTCAACTAATGAAAAACTGTTTTTT. Translation gives CASSQSLISTNEKLFF.